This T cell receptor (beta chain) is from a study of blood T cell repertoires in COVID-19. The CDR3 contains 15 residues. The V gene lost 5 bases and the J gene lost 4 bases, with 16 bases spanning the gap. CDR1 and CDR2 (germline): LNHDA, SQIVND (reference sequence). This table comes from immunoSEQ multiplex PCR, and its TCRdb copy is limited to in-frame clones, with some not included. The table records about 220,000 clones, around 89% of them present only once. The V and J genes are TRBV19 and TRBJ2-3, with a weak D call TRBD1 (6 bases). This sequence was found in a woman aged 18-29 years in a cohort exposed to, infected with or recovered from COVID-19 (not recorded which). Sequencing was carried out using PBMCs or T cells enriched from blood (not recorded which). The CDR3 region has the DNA TGTGCCAGTAGTTCCCTGGCAGGGGATGCAGATACGCAGTATTTT. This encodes CASSSLAGDADTQYF.